These 30 T cell receptor beta chains originate from one sample sequenced in a study of blood T cell repertoires in COVID-19 (dated by TCRdb to the early 2020s). Library preparation was by the immunoSEQ multiplex PCR assay. TCRdb mirrors the immuneACCESS table, restricted to in-frame sequences. Some clones are absent from its copies; in checked studies, under half trace to an unresolved V gene, and the reason for the others is unknown. The sample data list more than 200,000 clones, and about 88% of these were observed just once. The ten biggest clones cover 1.5% to 2% of the sample. The specimen was peripheral blood. All receptors derive from a man aged 25 to 40 with active or convalescent COVID-19.

This chain joins TRBV16 and TRBJ2-7; D is undetermined. CDR3 length equals 16 residues. Per germline, CDR1 KGHSY and CDR2 FQNENV. The V end lost 2 bases, the J end lost 5 bases, and 19 bases lay between the germline ends. The CDR3 reads CASSQARPPNYHEQYF. CDR3 DNA: TGTGCCAGCAGCCAAGCCCGCCCCCCCAACTACCACGAGCAGTACTTC. Together with reference TRBV16 and TRBJ2-7, the CDR3 gives the full variable domain: GEEVAQTPKHLVRGEGQKAKLYCAPIKGHSYVFWYQQVLKNEFKFLISFQNENVFDETGMPKERFSAKCLPNSPCSLEIQATKLEDSAVYFCASSQARPPNYHEQYFGPGTRLTVT.

V usage is TRBV29-1 and J usage is TRBJ2-1, with 9 bases matching TRBD1. V was clipped by 4 bases and J by 9 bases; unmatched bases: 10. The germline gives CDR1 SQVTM, CDR2 ANQGSEA. The CDR3 contains 14 residues. The CDR3 DNA reads TGCAGCGTTGCCGGGACAGGGTTTCGTGTTGAGCAGTTCTTC. Its translation is CSVAGTGFRVEQFF.

Of note for this clone: The sample has other DNA sequences that encode this CDR3 too. The CDR3 here is CASSSQDTQYF. Written as DNA, the CDR3 is TGCGCCAGCAGCTCCCAAGATACGCAGTATTTT. The gene calls are TRBV5-1 and TRBJ2-3, with D unresolved. The CDR3 is 11 amino acids. The germline gives CDR1 SGHRS, CDR2 YFSETQ. The V end lost 3 bases, the J end lost 5 bases, and 4 bases lay between the germline ends.

This clone showed up just once. The rearrangement joins TRBV6-5 to TRBJ2-7; possible D gene TRBD1, 6 bases. The V gene's germline CDR1 is MNHEY and CDR2 SVGAGI. The CDR3 has 15 residues. Between the trimmed V and J ends, which lost 7 bases and 3 bases, there was a span of 19 bases. CDR3 in DNA: TGTGCCAGCATCCTCTCAGGGGCAGGGATCTACGAGCAGTACTTC. This gives the protein CASILSGAGIYEQYF.

The V gene is TRBV7-9, the J gene TRBJ1-1, with D hard to call. Germline CDR1 SEHNR, CDR2 FQNEAQ (reference sequence). The V and J ends lost 4 bases and 0 bases respectively, with 6 bases between them. The CDR3 extends over 13 amino acids. The CDR3 nucleotides are TGTGCCAGCAGCTCCATTGTGAACACTGAAGCTTTCTTT. The encoded protein is CASSSIVNTEAFF.

This clone turned up a few times. This rearrangement joins TRBV19 to TRBJ1-1; the D gene is possibly TRBD1 (6 bases). Trimming took 5 bases from V and 4 from J, leaving 17 bases between them. This CDR3 spans 15 amino acids. Germline CDR1 is LNHDA and CDR2 is SQIVND (reference sequence). CDR3 residues: CASSVHYRVTTEAFF. The CDR3 DNA reads TGTGCCAGTAGTGTTCATTACAGGGTAACCACTGAAGCTTTCTTT. The complete variable domain, with remaining parts taken from reference TRBV19 and TRBJ1-1, reads DGGITQSPKYLFRKEGQNVTLSCEQNLNHDAMYWYRQDPGQGLRLIYYSQIVNDFQKGDIAEGYSVSREKKESFPLTVTSAQKNPTAFYLCASSVHYRVTTEAFFGQGTRLTVV.

Turning to this clone: Other nucleotide sequences from this sample produce the same CDR3. The chain is built from TRBV6-6 and TRBJ2-7; tentatively, D is TRBD2 (5 bases). This CDR3 region has 15 residues. CDR1 is MNHNY, CDR2 SVGAGI, per germline (reference sequence). V was clipped by 2 bases and J by 4 bases, with 15 bases between them. CDR3 region: CASSYSSAASYEQYF. In nucleotides, the CDR3 is TGTGCCAGCAGTTACAGTAGCGCTGCATCTTACGAGCAGTACTTC.

V is TRBV7-2 and J is TRBJ2-7; D unresolved. V was pared by 5 bases and J by 3 bases, with 8 bases between. CDR3 length equals 12 residues. Germline-derived CDR1 and CDR2 are SGHTA and FQGNSA. The CDR3 reads CASSPGGYEQYF. In nucleotides, the CDR3 is TGTGCCAGCAGCCCAGGTGGCTACGAGCAGTACTTC.

This clone came up once. The chain recombines TRBV2 with TRBJ2-1, with 10 bases aligning to TRBD1. CDR1 SNHLY and CDR2 FYNNEI come from the germline V gene. V dropped 6 bases and J dropped 3; count of bases not matched to a gene: 5. The CDR3 extends over 15 amino acids. CDR3 in amino acids: CASRHRDRGYNEQFF. CDR3 DNA sequence: TGTGCCAGCAGACACCGGGACAGGGGCTACAATGAGCAGTTCTTC.

V is TRBV4-1 and J is TRBJ2-7; D is unresolved. This CDR3 region has 13 residues. CDR1 is MGHRA and CDR2 is YSYEKL in the germline V gene. V shed 1 base and J shed 5 bases, with 9 bases lying between them. The CDR3 spells CASSQGPGNEQYF. In DNA, the CDR3 is TGCGCCAGCAGCCAAGGTCCGGGTAACGAGCAGTACTTC.

The chain uses TRBV6-5 and TRBJ1-3; 8 bases map to TRBD1. The germline V gene has CDR1 MNHEY and CDR2 SVGAGI. Trimming took 7 bases from V and 4 from J; bases not matched to a gene: 6. The CDR3 runs to 14 residues. The CDR3 region has the DNA TGTGCCAGCACCCCAGGGGGCCCCGGAAACACCATATATTTT. Residues: CASTPGGPGNTIYF.

This sequence joins TRBV3-1 (or the pseudogene TRBV3-2) and TRBJ2-3; 12 nucleotides align to TRBD2. This CDR3 region has 16 residues. Germline V gives CDR1 LGHDT, CDR2 YNNKEL (reference sequence). V trimming: 1 base; J trimming: 5 bases; junction bases outside the gene matches: 4. CDR3 DNA: TGTGCCAGCAGCCAAGCTCTAGCGGGGGGGCGAGATACGCAGTATTTT. Protein sequence: CASSQALAGGRDTQYF.

This rearrangement joins TRBV7-2 to TRBJ1-4, with 9 nucleotides matching TRBD1. Germline CDR1 SGHTA, CDR2 FQGNSA. Trimming cost V 5 bases and J 5 bases; bases outside gene matches: 6. The CDR3 is 15 residues long. CDR3 nucleotide sequence: TGTGCCAGCAGCCCTCCCGGGACAGGGAATGAAAAACTGTTTTTT. Translating gives CASSPPGTGNEKLFF.

The rearrangement uses TRBV13 and TRBJ2-2, with 12 bases that match TRBD1. The V gene's germline CDR1 is PRHDT and CDR2 FYEKMQ (reference sequence). The junction had 8 bases not matched to a gene; V was cut back by 5 bases and J by 7 bases. CDR3 length: 16 amino acids. CDR3 sequence: CASSAGDRGLFGELFF. The CDR3 bases are TGTGCCAGCAGCGCAGGGGACAGGGGGCTTTTCGGGGAGCTGTTTTTT.

This chain uses TRBV11-2 with TRBJ2-3; 13 bases match TRBD2. The CDR3 covers 18 residues. Germline assignment: CDR1 SGHAT and CDR2 FQNNGV. J gave up 0 bases and V 5 bases, and 8 bases lay outside the gene matches. The CDR3 loop is CASSRTLTSGGSTDTQYF. CDR3 DNA sequence: TGTGCCAGCAGCCGAACCCTGACTAGCGGGGGGAGCACAGATACGCAGTATTTT.

For the CDR3, the DNA is TGCGCCAGCAGCCAAGACTCGGCGGGGATCTACAATGAGCAGTTCTTC. Its protein product is CASSQDSAGIYNEQFF. This chain connects TRBV4-3 to TRBJ2-1, with TRBD2 as a possible D gene (6 bases). CDR3 length: 16 amino acids. Germline values: CDR1 LGHNA, CDR2 YSLEER. V lost 0 bases and J lost 3, with 12 bases in between.

J is TRBJ2-7 and V is TRBV24-1; the match to TRBD1 covers 7 bases. V lost 8 bases and J lost 6; bases outside the gene matches: 9. The CDR3 spans 13 residues. CDR1 and CDR2 (germline): KGHDR, SFDVKD. CDR3 in amino acids: CATKTRQGPEQYF. The CDR3 coding sequence is TGTGCCACCAAGACGCGACAGGGTCCCGAGCAGTACTTC.

The chain combines TRBV28 with TRBJ2-3; 11 nucleotides agree with TRBD2. This CDR3 spans 19 amino acids. V trimming: 4 bases; J trimming: 7 bases; junction bases outside the gene matches: 19. The germline V gene has CDR1 MDHEN and CDR2 SYDVKM. In nucleotides, the CDR3 is TGTGCCAGCAGTTCGCCCGGGGGGTCGGCTAGCGGGGGGCCGAATACGCAGTATTTT. Its protein is CASSSPGGSASGGPNTQYF.

In DNA, the CDR3 is TGTGCCAGTAGTATCAAGGGGTTGAACACTGAAGCTTTCTTT. It specifies CASSIKGLNTEAFF. V usage is TRBV19 and J usage is TRBJ1-1; maybe TRBD1 (5 bases). The V gene lost 3 bases and the J gene lost 0 bases, with 8 bases spanning the gap. Germline V gene data show CDR1 as LNHDA and CDR2 as SQIVND (reference sequence). The CDR3 consists of 14 residues.

The rearrangement uses TRBV6-2 or TRBV6-3 and TRBJ2-3, with TRBD2 matching 7 bases. Germline V CDR1 and CDR2: MNHEY, SVGEGT. The CDR3 is 15 residues long. With V trimmed by 2 bases and J by 10 bases, 12 bases remained unmatched. CDR3 bases: TGTGCCAGCAGTTACGATCTGGTGACCCGGGGGGCGCAGTATTTT. Its protein product is CASSYDLVTRGAQYF.

The V and J genes are TRBV11-2 and TRBJ2-1, with 7 bases that match TRBD1. The CDR3 covers 15 residues. V lost 5 bases, J lost 2 bases, and 6 bases stayed unmatched. The V gene's germline CDR1 is SGHAT and CDR2 FQNNGV. CDR3 in DNA: TGTGCCAGCAGCCCTGGTCAGGGGGCCTACAATGAGCAGTTCTTC. Translating it yields CASSPGQGAYNEQFF.

This chain links TRBV9 with TRBJ1-1, with D possibly TRBD1 on 6 matching bases. The CDR3 runs to 13 residues. V shed 3 bases and J shed 4 bases, with 10 bases lying between them. CDR1 is SGDLS and CDR2 is YYNGEE in the germline V gene. The CDR3, as DNA: TGTGCCAGCAGCGGGACAGTGGGCACTGAAGCTTTCTTT. The encoded protein is CASSGTVGTEAFF.

The rearrangement links TRBV9 to TRBJ1-1, with TRBD1 matching over 9 bases. Germline CDR1 is SGDLS and CDR2 is YYNGEE. The CDR3 contains 15 residues. The trim removed 7 bases at V and 6 bases at J, leaving 13 bases unmatched. The CDR3 DNA reads TGTGCCAGCGCCCCCCCGGGACAGGGTTATGCTGAAGCTTTCTTT. This sequence encodes CASAPPGQGYAEAFF.

The V call is TRBV7-3, the J call TRBJ2-2, with TRBD2 matching over 7 bases. Germline V lookup: CDR1 SGHTA, CDR2 FQGTGA. The CDR3 has 16 residues. V trimming: 2 bases; J trimming: 1 base; junction bases outside the gene matches: 4. CDR3 bases: TGTGCCAGCAGCTTACAAGCGGGGAAGAACACCGGGGAGCTGTTTTTT. Protein product: CASSLQAGKNTGELFF.

CDR3: CASSLETGGYTEAFF. CDR3 in DNA: TGTGCCAGCAGCTTAGAGACAGGGGGCTACACTGAAGCTTTCTTT. V usage is TRBV11-2 and J usage is TRBJ1-1; 10 bases agree with TRBD1. CDR1 and CDR2 (germline): SGHAT, FQNNGV. After removal of 0 bases from V and 3 bases from J, the junction contained 1 base not matched to a gene. The CDR3 has 15 amino acids.

This chain joins TRBV18 and TRBJ2-6; 8 bases line up with TRBD1. The germline V gene encodes CDR1 KGHSH and CDR2 LQKENI. CDR3 length equals 16 residues. Trimming cost V 2 bases and J 3 bases; bases outside gene matches: 3. The CDR3 loop reads CASSPETGVGANVLTF. CDR3 bases: TGTGCCAGCTCACCAGAGACAGGGGTTGGGGCCAACGTCCTGACTTTC.

Only one count was recorded for this clone. V and J are TRBV13 and TRBJ2-4, with TRBD1 identical over 8 bases. Germline V gives CDR1 PRHDT, CDR2 FYEKMQ (reference sequence). This CDR3 is 15 amino acids long. V lost 6 bases, J lost 3 bases, and 7 bases stayed unmatched. CDR3: CASSSGGFDKNIQYF. The CDR3 nucleotides read TGTGCCAGCAGTTCAGGGGGCTTCGACAAAAACATTCAGTACTTC.

This clone was seen a single time. This chain joins TRBV19 and TRBJ1-4, with 7 bases fitting TRBD1. Losses at the gene ends were 4 bases for V and 8 bases for J; bases not matched to a gene: 10. The V gene's germline CDR1 is LNHDA and CDR2 SQIVND (reference sequence). The CDR3 runs to 15 residues. CDR3 DNA sequence: TGTGCCAGTAGTAGAGGGACAGCCGTAAGCGAAAAACTGTTTTTT. Residues: CASSRGTAVSEKLFF.

The chain is built from TRBV18 and TRBJ2-7; tentative D call: TRBD2 (5 bases). CDR1 is KGHSH, CDR2 LQKENI, per germline. There are 14 residues in the CDR3. Between the trimmed V and J ends, which lost 0 bases and 12 bases, there was a span of 18 bases. CDR3: CASSPPASRAYLYF. Written as DNA, the CDR3 is TGTGCCAGCTCACCACCGGCTAGCCGGGCTTATTTGTACTTC.

The V gene is TRBV19, the J gene TRBJ2-3; 9 positions agree with TRBD2. The germline V gene encodes CDR1 LNHDA and CDR2 SQIVND (reference sequence). This CDR3 is 17 amino acids long. V was pared by 0 bases and J by 3 bases, with 7 bases of the junction left unmatched. The CDR3 nucleotides are TGTGCCAGTAGTATAGATCGAGATAGCGGGAGAACAGATACGCAGTATTTT. It codes for CASSIDRDSGRTDTQYF.